This T cell receptor beta chain was identified in a study of post-analysis software for immune sequencing data. Findings and caveats of the study: In patients, 4 to 6 TRBV segments were more frequent than in controls, with TRBV5-6, TRBV5-1 and TRBV20-1 among them.

The germline V and J ends were trimmed by 2 bases and 9 bases, with 17 bases remaining between them. CDR3 length: 14 residues. The germline gives CDR1 MDHEN, CDR2 SYDVKM. Built from TCR beta cDNA, the libraries had unique molecular identifiers in them. TCRdb analysed the PCR reads with MiXCR anew, one entry per CDR3 protein. The data contain 150,000 to 200,000 distinct CDR3 sequences, roughly 30% of them singletons. As for this clonotype: No antigen is known for it.

This chain joins TRBV28 and TRBJ2-7; possibly TRBD2 for D (5 bases). The clonotype originates from a girl under 18 with multiple sclerosis. The specimen sequenced was blood. The DNA for the CDR3 is TGTGCCAGCAGTTTAATAGCGACTCCTACGAGGCAGTACTTC. Protein sequence: CASSLIATPTRQYF. The variable domain in full, with the rest retrieved from reference TRBV28 and TRBJ2-7, is DVKVTQSSRYLVKRTGEKVFLECVQDMDHENMFWYRQDPGLGLRLIYFSYDVKMKEKGDIPEGYSVSREKKERFSLILESASTNQTSMYLCASSLIATPTRQYFGPGTRLTVT.